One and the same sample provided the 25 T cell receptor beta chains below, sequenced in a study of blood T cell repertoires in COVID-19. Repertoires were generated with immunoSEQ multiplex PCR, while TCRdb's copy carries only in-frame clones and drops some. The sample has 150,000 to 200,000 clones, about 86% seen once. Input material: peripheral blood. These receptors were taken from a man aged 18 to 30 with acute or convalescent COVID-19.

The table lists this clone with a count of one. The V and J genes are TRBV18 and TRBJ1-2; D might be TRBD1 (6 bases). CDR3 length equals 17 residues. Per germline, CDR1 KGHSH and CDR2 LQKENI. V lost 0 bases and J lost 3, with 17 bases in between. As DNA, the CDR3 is TGTGCCAGCTCACCACCGATAGGCAGGGGCGAAGACTATGGCTACACCTTC. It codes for CASSPPIGRGEDYGYTF.

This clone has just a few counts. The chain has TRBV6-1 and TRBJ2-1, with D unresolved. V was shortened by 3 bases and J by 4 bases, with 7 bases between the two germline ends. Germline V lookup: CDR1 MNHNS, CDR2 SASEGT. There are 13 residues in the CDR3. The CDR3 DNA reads TGTGCCAGCAGTGATGAGGAGTACAATGAGCAGTTCTTC. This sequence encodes CASSDEEYNEQFF.

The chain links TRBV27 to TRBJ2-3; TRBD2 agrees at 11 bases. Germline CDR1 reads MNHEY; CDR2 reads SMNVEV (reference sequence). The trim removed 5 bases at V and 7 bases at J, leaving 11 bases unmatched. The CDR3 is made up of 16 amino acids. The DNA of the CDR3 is TGTGCCAGCAGTATCCAGGGTAGCGGGGGGGCCTATACGCAGTATTTT. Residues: CASSIQGSGGAYTQYF.

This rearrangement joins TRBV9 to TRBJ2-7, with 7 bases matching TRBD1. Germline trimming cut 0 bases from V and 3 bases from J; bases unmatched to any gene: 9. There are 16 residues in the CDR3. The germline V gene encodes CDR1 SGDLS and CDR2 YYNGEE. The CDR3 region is CASSVDSGTEIYEQYF. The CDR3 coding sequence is TGTGCCAGCAGCGTAGACTCCGGGACAGAAATCTACGAGCAGTACTTC.

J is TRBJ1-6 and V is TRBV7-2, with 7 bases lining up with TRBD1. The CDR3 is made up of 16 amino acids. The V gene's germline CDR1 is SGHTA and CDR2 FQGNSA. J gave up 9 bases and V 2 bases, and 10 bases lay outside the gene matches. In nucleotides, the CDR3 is TGTGCCAGCAGCTTAAGGTCGAACAGGGGAAGTTCACCCCTCCACTTT. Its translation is CASSLRSNRGSSPLHF. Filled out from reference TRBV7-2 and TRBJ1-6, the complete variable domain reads GAGVSQSPSNKVTEKGKDVELRCDPISGHTALYWYRQSLGQGLEFLIYFQGNSAPDKSGLPSDRFSAERTGGSVSTLTIQRTQQEDSAVYLCASSLRSNRGSSPLHFGNGTRLTVT.

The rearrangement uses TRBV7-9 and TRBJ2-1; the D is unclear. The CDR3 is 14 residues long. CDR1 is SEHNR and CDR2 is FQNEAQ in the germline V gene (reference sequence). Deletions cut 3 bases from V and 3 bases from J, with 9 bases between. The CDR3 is CASSLSVSYNEQFF. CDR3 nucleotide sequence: TGTGCCAGCAGCTTGTCGGTGAGCTACAATGAGCAGTTCTTC.

The CDR3 protein is CASSSTVGANYGYTF. The CDR3 nucleotides read TGTGCCAGTAGTAGTACTGTGGGAGCCAACTATGGCTACACCTTC. This rearrangement joins TRBV19 to TRBJ1-2; D is undetermined. The CDR3 runs to 15 residues. Between the trimmed V and J ends, which lost 4 bases and 2 bases, there was a span of 14 bases. Germline V gives CDR1 LNHDA, CDR2 SQIVND (reference sequence). The variable domain in full, completed from reference TRBV19 and TRBJ1-2, reads DGGITQSPKYLFRKEGQNVTLSCEQNLNHDAMYWYRQDPGQGLRLIYYSQIVNDFQKGDIAEGYSVSREKKESFPLTVTSAQKNPTAFYLCASSSTVGANYGYTFGSGTRLTVV.

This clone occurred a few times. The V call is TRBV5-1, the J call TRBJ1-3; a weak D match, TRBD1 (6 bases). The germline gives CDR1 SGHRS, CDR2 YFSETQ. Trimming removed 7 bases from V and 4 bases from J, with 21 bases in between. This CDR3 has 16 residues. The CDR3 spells CASSYSDRLRGNTIYF. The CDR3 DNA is TGCGCCAGCTCTTATTCAGACAGGCTCAGAGGAAACACCATATATTTT.

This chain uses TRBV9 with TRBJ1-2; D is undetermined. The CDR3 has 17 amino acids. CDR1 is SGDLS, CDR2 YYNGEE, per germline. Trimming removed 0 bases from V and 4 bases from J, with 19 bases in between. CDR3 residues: CASSVAWSEGSGYGYTF. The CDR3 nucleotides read TGTGCCAGCAGCGTAGCTTGGAGTGAGGGTTCTGGCTATGGCTACACCTTC.

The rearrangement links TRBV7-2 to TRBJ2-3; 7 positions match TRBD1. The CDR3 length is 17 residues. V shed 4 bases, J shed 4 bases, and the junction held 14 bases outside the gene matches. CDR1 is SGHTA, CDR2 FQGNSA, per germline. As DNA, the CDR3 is TGTGCCAGCAGCTCAAAAGGGACAGCCCTAGCCCCAGATACGCAGTATTTT. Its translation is CASSSKGTALAPDTQYF.

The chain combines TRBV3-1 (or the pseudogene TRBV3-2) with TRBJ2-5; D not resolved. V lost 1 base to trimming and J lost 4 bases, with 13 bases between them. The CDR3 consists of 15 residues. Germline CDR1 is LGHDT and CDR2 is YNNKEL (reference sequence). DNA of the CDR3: TGTGCCAGCAGCCAAGTTGACCTAGTTCTAGAGACCCAGTACTTC. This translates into CASSQVDLVLETQYF.

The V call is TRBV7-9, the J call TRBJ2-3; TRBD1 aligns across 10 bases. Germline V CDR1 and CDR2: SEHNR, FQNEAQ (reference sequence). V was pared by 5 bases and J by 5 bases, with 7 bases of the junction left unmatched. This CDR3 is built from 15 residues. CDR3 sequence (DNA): TGTGCCAGCAGCCATGACAGGGGGCGTAAAGATACGCAGTATTTT. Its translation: CASSHDRGRKDTQYF.

The chain's CDR3 is CASIGTGVTDTQYF. The CDR3 DNA sequence: TGTGCCAGCATCGGGACAGGAGTCACAGATACGCAGTATTTT. The rearrangement links TRBV7-9 to TRBJ2-3, with 8 bases fitting TRBD1. Losses at the gene ends were 7 bases for V and 2 bases for J; bases not matched to a gene: 5. Per the germline V gene, CDR1 is SEHNR and CDR2 is FQNEAQ (reference sequence). CDR3 length: 14 amino acids.

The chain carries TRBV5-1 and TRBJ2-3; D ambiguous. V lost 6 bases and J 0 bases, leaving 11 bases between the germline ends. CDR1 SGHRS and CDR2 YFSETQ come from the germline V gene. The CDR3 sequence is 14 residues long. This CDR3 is CASTQLASTDTQYF. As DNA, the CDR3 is TGCGCCAGCACCCAACTTGCTAGCACAGATACGCAGTATTTT.

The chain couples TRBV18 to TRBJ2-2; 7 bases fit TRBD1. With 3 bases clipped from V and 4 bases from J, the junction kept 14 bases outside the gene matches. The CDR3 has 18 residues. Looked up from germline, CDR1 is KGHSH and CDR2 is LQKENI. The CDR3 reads CASSPGTRQGRGTGELFF. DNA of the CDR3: TGTGCCAGCTCACCGGGGACAAGACAGGGTCGTGGCACCGGGGAGCTGTTTTTT. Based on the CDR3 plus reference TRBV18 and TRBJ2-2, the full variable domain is NAGVMQNPRHLVRRRGQEARLRCSPMKGHSHVYWYRQLPEEGLKFMVYLQKENIIDESGMPKERFSAEFPKEGPSILRIQQVVRGDSAAYFCASSPGTRQGRGTGELFFGEGSRLTVL.

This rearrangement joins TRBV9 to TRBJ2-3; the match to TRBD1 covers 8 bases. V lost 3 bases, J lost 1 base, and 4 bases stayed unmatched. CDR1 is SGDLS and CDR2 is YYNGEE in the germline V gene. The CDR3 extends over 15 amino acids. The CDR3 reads CASSADRGGTDTQYF. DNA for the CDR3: TGTGCCAGCAGCGCAGACAGGGGAGGCACAGATACGCAGTATTTT.

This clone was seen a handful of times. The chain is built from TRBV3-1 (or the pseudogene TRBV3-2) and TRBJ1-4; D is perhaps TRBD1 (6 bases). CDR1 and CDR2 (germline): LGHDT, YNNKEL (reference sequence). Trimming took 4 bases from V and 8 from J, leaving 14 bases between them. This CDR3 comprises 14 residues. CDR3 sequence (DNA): TGTGCCAGCAGCCCACAGGGAGTCGTGGAAAAACTGTTTTTT. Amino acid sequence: CASSPQGVVEKLFF.

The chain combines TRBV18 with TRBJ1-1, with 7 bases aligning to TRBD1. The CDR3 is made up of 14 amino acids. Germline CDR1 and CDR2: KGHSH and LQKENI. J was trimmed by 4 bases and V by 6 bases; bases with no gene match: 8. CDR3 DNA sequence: TGTGCCAGCTCCCCAAAGACAGGGACCACTGAAGCTTTCTTT. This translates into CASSPKTGTTEAFF.

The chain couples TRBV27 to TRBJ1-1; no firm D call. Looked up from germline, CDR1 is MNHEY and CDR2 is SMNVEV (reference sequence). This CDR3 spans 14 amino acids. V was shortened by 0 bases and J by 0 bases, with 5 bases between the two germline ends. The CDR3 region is CASSLSGVNTEAFF. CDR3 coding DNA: TGTGCCAGCAGTTTATCCGGGGTGAACACTGAAGCTTTCTTT.

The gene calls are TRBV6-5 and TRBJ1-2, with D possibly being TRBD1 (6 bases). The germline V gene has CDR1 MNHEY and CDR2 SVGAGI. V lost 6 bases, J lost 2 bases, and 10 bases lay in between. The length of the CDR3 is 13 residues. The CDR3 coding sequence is TGTGCCAGCAGACTTGGGGGCAACTATGGCTACACCTTC. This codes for CASRLGGNYGYTF.

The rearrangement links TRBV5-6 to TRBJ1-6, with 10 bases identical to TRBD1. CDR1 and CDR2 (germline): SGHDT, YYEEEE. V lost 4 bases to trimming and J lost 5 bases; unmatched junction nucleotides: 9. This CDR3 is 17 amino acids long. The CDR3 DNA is TGTGCCAGCAGCAGGGCCGGGACAGGGGCTAATAATTCACCCCTCCACTTT. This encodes CASSRAGTGANNSPLHF.

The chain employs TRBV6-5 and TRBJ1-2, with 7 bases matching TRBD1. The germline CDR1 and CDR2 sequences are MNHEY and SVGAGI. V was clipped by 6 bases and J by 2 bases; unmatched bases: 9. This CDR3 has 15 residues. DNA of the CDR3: TGTGCCAGCAGAAAACCAGGGGGAGCCAACTATGGCTACACCTTC. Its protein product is CASRKPGGANYGYTF.

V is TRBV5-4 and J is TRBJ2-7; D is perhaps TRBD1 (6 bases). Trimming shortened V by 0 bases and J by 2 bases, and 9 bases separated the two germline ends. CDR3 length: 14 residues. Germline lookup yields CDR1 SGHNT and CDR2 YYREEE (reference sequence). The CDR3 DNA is TGTGCCAGCAGCTTGGAACAGGGTACCTACGAGCAGTACTTC. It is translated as CASSLEQGTYEQYF.

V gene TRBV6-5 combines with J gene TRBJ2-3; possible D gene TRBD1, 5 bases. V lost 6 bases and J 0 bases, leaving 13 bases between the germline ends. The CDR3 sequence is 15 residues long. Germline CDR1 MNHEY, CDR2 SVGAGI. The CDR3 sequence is CASRRAGFSTDTQYF. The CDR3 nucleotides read TGTGCCAGCAGAAGGGCAGGGTTTAGCACAGATACGCAGTATTTT.

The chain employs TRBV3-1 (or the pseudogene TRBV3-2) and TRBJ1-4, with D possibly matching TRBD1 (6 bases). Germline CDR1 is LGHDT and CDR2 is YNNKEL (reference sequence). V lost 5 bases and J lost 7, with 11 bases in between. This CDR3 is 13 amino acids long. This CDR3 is CASSGGATEKLFF. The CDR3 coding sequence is TGTGCCAGCAGCGGGGGGGCGACTGAAAAACTGTTTTTT.